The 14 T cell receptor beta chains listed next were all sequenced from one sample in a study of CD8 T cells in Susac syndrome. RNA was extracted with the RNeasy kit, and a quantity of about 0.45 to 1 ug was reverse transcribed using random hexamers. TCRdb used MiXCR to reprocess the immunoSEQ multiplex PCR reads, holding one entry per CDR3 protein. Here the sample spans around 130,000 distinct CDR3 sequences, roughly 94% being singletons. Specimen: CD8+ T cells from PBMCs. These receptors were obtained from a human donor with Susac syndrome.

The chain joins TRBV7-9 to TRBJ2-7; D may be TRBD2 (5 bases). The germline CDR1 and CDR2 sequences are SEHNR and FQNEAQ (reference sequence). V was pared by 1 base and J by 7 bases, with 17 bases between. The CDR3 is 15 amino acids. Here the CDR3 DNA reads TGTGCCAGCAGCTTAGAAGTGGGGAGCCTACGGGAGCAGTACTTC. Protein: CASSLEVGSLREQYF.

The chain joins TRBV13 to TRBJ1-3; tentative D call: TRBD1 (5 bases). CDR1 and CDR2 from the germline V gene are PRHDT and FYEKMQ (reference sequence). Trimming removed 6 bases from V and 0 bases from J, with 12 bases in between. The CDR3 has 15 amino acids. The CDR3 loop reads CASSRDRSSGNTIYF. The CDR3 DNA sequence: TGTGCCAGCAGTCGAGACAGAAGCTCTGGAAACACCATATATTTT.

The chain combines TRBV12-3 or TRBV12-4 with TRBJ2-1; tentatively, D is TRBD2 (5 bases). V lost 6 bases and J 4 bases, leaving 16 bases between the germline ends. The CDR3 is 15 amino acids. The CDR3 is CASSPAYGVYNEQFF. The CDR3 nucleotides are TGTGCCAGCAGCCCCGCCTACGGGGTTTACAATGAGCAGTTCTTC.

CDR3 region: CASSPVGVYGEQYF. The CDR3 coding sequence is TGTGCCAGCTCACCAGTAGGGGTTTACGGCGAGCAGTACTTC. V usage is TRBV18 and J usage is TRBJ2-7; possible D gene TRBD1, 5 bases. Trimming left V 2 bases short and J 6 bases short, with 14 bases between. Germline-derived CDR1 and CDR2 are KGHSH and LQKENI. The CDR3 covers 14 residues.

This chain's CDR3 is CASSVEPGYTF. CDR3 nucleotides: TGTGCCAGCAGTGTAGAGCCTGGCTACACCTTC. The chain links TRBV2 to TRBJ1-2; D not resolved. This CDR3 spans 11 amino acids. The germline V gene has CDR1 SNHLY and CDR2 FYNNEI. Trimming stripped 4 bases from V and 7 bases from J, with 7 bases between.

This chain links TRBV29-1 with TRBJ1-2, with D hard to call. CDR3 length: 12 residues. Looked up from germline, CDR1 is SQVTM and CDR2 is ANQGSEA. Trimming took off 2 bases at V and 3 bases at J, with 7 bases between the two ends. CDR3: CSVESLYYGYTF. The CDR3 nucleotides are TGCAGCGTTGAAAGTCTCTACTATGGCTACACCTTC.

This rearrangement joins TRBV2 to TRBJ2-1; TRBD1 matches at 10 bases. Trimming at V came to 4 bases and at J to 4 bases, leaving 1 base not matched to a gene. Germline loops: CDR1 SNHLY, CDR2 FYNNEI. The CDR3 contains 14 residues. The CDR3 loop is CASSVGQGYNEQFF. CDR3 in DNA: TGTGCCAGCAGTGTGGGACAGGGGTACAATGAGCAGTTCTTC.

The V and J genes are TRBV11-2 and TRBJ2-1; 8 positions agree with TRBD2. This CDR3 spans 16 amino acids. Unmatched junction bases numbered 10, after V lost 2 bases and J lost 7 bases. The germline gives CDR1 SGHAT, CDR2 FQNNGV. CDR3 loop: CASSLTERGLTNEQFF. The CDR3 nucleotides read TGTGCCAGCAGCTTAACTGAGCGGGGGCTTACTAATGAGCAGTTCTTC.

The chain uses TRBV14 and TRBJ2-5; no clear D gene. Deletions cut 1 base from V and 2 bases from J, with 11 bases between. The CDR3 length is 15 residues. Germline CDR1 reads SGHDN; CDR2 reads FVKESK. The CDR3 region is CASSQGNSVQETQYF. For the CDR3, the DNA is TGTGCCAGCAGCCAAGGAAACTCCGTTCAAGAGACCCAGTACTTC.

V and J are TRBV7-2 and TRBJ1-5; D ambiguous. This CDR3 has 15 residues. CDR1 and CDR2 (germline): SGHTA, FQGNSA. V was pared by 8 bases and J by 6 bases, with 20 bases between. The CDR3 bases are TGTGCCAGCGCGGCAAGAATGGAGACGGGTCAGCCCCAGCATTTT. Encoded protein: CASAARMETGQPQHF.

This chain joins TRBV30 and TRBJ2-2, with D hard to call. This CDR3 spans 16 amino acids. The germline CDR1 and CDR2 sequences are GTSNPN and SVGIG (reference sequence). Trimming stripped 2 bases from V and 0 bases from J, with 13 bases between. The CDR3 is CAWSPLDLSNTGELFF. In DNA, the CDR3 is TGTGCCTGGAGTCCCCTAGACTTATCGAACACCGGGGAGCTGTTTTTT. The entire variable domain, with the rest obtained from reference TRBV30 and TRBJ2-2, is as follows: SQTIHQWPATLVQPVGSPLSLECTVEGTSNPNLYWYRQAAGRGLQLLFYSVGIGQISSEVPQNLSASRPQDRQFILSSKKLLLSDSGFYLCAWSPLDLSNTGELFFGEGSRLTVL.

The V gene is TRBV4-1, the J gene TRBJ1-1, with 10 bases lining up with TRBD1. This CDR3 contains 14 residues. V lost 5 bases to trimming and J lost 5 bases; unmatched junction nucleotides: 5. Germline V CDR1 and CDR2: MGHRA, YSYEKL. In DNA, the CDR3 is TGCGCCAGCAGCACGGGACAGGGGAGAACTGAAGCTTTCTTT. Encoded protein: CASSTGQGRTEAFF.

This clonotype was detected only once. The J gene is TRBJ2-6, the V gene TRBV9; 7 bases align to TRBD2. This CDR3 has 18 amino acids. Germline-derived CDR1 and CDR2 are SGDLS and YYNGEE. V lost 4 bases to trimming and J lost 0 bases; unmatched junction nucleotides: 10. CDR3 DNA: TGTGCCAGCAGCCTCTACCTAGCGGTGAGCTCTGGGGCCAACGTCCTGACTTTC. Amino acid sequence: CASSLYLAVSSGANVLTF.

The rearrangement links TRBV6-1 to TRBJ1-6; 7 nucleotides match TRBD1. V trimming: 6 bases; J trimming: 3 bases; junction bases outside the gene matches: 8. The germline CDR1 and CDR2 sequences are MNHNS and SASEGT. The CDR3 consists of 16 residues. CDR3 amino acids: CASRVQGSLYNSPLHF. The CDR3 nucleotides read TGTGCCAGCAGGGTACAGGGGTCCCTCTATAATTCACCCCTCCACTTT.